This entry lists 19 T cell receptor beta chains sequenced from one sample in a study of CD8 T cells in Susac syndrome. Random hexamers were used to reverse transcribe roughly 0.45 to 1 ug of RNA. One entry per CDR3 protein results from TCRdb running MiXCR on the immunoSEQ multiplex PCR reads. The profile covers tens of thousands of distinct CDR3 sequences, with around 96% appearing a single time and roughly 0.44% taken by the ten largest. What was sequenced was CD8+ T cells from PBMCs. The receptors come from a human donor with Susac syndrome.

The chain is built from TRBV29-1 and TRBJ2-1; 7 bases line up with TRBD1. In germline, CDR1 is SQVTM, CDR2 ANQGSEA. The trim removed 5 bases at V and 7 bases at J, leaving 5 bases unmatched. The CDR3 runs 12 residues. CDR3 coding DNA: TGCAGCGTTTTGATACAGGGGAATGAGCAGTTCTTC. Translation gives CSVLIQGNEQFF.

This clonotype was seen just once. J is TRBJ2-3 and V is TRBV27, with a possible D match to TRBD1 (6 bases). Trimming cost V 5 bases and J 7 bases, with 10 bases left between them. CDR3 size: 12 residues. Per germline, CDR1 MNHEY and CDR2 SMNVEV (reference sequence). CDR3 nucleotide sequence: TGTGCCAGCAGTCCAGACAGGCATACGCAGTATTTT. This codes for CASSPDRHTQYF.

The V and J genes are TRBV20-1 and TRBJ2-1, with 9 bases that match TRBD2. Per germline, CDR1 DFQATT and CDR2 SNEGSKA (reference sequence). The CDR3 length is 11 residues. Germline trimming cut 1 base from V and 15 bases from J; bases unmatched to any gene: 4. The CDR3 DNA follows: TGCAGTGCTAGAGTAGGGACTAGCCGGTTCTTC. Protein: CSARVGTSRFF.

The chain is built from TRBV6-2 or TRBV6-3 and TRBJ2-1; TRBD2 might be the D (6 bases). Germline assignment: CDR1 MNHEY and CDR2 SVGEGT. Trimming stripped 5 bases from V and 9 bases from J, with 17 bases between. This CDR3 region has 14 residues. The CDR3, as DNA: TGTGCCAGCAGTACCCGACTAGTTCGTTTTGAGCAGTTCTTC. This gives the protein CASSTRLVRFEQFF.

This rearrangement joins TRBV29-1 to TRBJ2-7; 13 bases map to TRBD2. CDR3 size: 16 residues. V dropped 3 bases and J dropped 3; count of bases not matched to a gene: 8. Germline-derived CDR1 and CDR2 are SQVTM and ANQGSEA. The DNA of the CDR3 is TGCAGCGTTGATGGGGTCGGACTAGCGGGAGTCTACGAGCAGTACTTC. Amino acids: CSVDGVGLAGVYEQYF.

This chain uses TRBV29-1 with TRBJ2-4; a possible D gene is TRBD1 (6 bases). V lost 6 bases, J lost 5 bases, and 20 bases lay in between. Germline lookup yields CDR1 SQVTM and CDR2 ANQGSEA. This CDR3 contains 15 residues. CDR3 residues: CSVSMTGRRQNIQYF. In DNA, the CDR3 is TGCAGCGTATCTATGACAGGTCGTCGACAAAACATTCAGTACTTC.

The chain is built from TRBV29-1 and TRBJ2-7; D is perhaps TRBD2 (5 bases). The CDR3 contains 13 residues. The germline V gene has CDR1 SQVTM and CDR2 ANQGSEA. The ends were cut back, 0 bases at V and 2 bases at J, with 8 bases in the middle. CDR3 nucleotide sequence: TGCAGCGTTGAAGAGCGGGCCACCTACGAGCAGTACTTC. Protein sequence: CSVEERATYEQYF.

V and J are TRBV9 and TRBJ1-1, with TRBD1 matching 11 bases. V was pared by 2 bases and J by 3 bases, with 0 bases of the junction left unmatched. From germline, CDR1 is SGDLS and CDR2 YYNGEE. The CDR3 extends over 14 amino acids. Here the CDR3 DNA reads TGTGCCAGCAGCGTGGGACAGGGGGACACTGAAGCTTTCTTT. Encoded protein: CASSVGQGDTEAFF.

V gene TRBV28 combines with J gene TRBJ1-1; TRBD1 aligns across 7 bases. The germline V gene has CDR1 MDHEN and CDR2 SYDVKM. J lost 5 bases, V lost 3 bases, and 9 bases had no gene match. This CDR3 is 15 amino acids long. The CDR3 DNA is TGTGCCAGCAGTTTGATGGCAGGGGGTGGAACTGAAGCTTTCTTT. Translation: CASSLMAGGGTEAFF.

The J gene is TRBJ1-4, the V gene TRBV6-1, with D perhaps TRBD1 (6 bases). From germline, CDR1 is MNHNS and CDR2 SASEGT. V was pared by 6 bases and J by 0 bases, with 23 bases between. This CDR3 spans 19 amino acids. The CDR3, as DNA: TGTGCCAGCAGACCGGGGGGCGGAGCCGGCGCCGCAACTAATGAAAAACTGTTTTTT. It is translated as CASRPGGGAGAATNEKLFF.

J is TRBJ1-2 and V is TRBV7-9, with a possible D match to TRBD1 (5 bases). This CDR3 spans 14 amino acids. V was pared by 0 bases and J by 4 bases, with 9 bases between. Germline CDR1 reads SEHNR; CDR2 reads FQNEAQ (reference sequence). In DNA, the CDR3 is TGTGCCAGCAGCTTAGCGACAGCTAGCTATGGCTACACCTTC. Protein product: CASSLATASYGYTF.

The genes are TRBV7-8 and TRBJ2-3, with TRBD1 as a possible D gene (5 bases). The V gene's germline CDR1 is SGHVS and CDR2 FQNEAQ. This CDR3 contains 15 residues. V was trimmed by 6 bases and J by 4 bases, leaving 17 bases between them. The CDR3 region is CASSPKGRRADTQYF. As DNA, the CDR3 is TGTGCCAGCAGTCCGAAGGGGCGGCGCGCAGATACGCAGTATTTT.

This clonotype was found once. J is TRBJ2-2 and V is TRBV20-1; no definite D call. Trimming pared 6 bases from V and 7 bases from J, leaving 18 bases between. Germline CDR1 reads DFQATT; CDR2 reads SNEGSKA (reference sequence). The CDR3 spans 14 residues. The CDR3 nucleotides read TGCAGTGCCCCCTGGGGTAGGAAGGACGGGGAGCTGTTTTTT. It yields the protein CSAPWGRKDGELFF.

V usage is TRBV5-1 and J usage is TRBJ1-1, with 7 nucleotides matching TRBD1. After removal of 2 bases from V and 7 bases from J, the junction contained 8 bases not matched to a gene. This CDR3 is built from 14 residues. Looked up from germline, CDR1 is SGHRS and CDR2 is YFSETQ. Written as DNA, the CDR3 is TGCGCCAGCAGCTTCGAGACAGGGCAAGTTGAAGCTTTCTTT. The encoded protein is CASSFETGQVEAFF.

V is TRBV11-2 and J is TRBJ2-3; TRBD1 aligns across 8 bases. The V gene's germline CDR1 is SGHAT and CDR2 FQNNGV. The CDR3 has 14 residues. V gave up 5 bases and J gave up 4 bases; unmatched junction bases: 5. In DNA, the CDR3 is TGTGCCAGCAGCCATGGGACAGGACCAGATACGCAGTATTTT. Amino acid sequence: CASSHGTGPDTQYF.

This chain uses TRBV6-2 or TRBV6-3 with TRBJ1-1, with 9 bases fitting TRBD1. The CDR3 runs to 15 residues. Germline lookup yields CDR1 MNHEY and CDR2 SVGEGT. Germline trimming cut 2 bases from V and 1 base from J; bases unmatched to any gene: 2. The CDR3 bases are TGTGCCAGCAGTTACAACAGGGGGCGGAACACTGAAGCTTTCTTT. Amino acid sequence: CASSYNRGRNTEAFF.

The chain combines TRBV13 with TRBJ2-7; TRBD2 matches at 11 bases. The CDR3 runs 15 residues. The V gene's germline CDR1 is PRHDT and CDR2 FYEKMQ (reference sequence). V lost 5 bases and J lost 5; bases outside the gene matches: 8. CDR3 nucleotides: TGTGCCAGCAGCGAACAACTAGCGGGAGCCCACGAGCAGTACTTC. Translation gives CASSEQLAGAHEQYF.

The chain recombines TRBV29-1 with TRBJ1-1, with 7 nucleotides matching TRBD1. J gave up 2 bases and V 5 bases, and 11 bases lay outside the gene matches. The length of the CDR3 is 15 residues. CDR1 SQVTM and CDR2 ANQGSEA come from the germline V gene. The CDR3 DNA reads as TGCAGCGTTACCCCTTCCGGGACAGCAAACACTGAAGCTTTCTTT. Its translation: CSVTPSGTANTEAFF.

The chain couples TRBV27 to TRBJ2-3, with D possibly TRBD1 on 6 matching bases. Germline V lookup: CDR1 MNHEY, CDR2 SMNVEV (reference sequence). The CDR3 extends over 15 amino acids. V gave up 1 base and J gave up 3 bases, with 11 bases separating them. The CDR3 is CASSLLVGGTDTQYF. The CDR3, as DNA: TGTGCCAGCAGTTTATTGGTAGGGGGTACAGATACGCAGTATTTT.